The 19 T cell receptor beta chains listed next were all sequenced from one sample in a study of Graves' ophthalmopathy and Graves' hyperthyroidism. For repertoire sequencing, the TCR beta CDR3 regions were amplified from RNA transcripts. An initial RT-PCR round employing HTBI primers preceded a second-round multiplex PCR. TCRdb recomputed calls from the multiplex PCR reads with MiXCR, one row per CDR3 protein. Here the sample spans roughly 1.1 million distinct CDR3 sequences, roughly 35% being singletons. The sample was peripheral blood or thyroid tissue (not recorded which). Source of these receptors: an adult man with Graves' hyperthyroidism.

This clonotype was seen ten or more times. The V gene is TRBV20-1, the J gene TRBJ2-7; tentative D call: TRBD1 (5 bases). From germline, CDR1 is DFQATT and CDR2 SNEGSKA (reference sequence). The CDR3 has 14 amino acids. The V end was cut by 0 bases, the J end by 0 bases, with 9 bases between. The CDR3 DNA sequence: TGCAGTGCTAGAGATTGGGGCAGCTCCTACGAGCAGTACTTC. Translation gives CSARDWGSSYEQYF.

The sample holds many counts of this clonotype. The chain combines TRBV14 with TRBJ1-6, with 7 bases matching TRBD1. CDR3 length: 15 amino acids. V lost 2 bases and J lost 7; bases outside the gene matches: 5. Germline-derived CDR1 and CDR2 are SGHDN and FVKESK. CDR3 protein: CASSQNRGPNSPLHF. DNA for the CDR3: TGTGCCAGCAGCCAAAACAGGGGACCGAATTCACCCCTCCACTTT.

This clonotype was counted between two and nine times. The chain has TRBV6-5 and TRBJ1-5, with TRBD1 identical over 8 bases. The V and J ends lost 7 bases and 1 base, in that order; junction bases with no gene match: 9. The CDR3 is 16 residues long. Germline V lookup: CDR1 MNHEY, CDR2 SVGAGI. CDR3 in DNA: TGTGCCAGCAACCTGGGACAGGTTGGGAGCAATCAGCCCCAGCATTTT. Protein sequence: CASNLGQVGSNQPQHF.

This clonotype was seen a few times. Given a much more abundant clone one base away, this may be a read error. The gene calls are TRBV29-1 and TRBJ2-7, with D possibly matching TRBD2 (6 bases). The germline CDR1 and CDR2 sequences are SQVTM and ANQGSEA. There are 11 residues in the CDR3. The DNA for the CDR3 is TGCAGCGTTGAGGCGGACTACGGGCAGTACTTC. Protein product: CSVEADYGQYF.

For this clonotype: Germline and junction disagree at one end, which may indicate a read error. The genes are TRBV28 and TRBJ1-1; D is undetermined. The CDR3 contains 14 residues. Germline V gene lookup returns CDR1 MDHEN and CDR2 SYDVKM. The CDR3, as DNA: TGTGCCAGCAGTTTAAGCAGGTTGAAGACTGAAGCTTTCTTT. Translating it yields CASSLSRLKTEAFF.

This clonotype was found many times. J is TRBJ2-7 and V is TRBV20-1, with D possibly matching TRBD2 (6 bases). V lost 5 bases and J lost 6, with 20 bases in between. CDR3 length: 14 residues. Germline-derived CDR1 and CDR2 are DFQATT and SNEGSKA (reference sequence). The DNA of the CDR3 is TGCAGTGCTGCCACTAGCCCCGCCATTTCCGAGCAGTACTTC. This sequence encodes CSAATSPAISEQYF.

This clonotype has at least ten counts. This sequence joins TRBV5-1 and TRBJ2-7; D is possibly TRBD2 (5 bases). V shed 10 bases and J shed 7 bases, with 24 bases lying between them. The CDR3 length is 14 residues. The germline V gene has CDR1 SGHRS and CDR2 YFSETQ. This CDR3 reads CADHRRHGSGEQYF. CDR3 nucleotide sequence: TGCGCCGACCATCGGAGGCACGGTAGTGGTGAGCAGTACTTC.

About this clonotype itself: Without the conserved terminal phenylalanine or tryptophan, this CDR3 likely stems from a read error. The DNA is omitted, as the CDR3 cannot be located on it reliably, and the CDR3 follows TCRdb's listing. V and J are TRBV5-1 and TRBJ2-5; TRBD2, the table's D call, lacks a check against the DNA. The V gene's germline CDR1 is SGHRS and CDR2 YFSETQ. The CDR3 spans 9 residues, counting both ends. This CDR3 is CASSTGALP.

This clonotype appeared many times. The chain uses TRBV6-5 and TRBJ2-7; D perhaps matches TRBD1 (5 bases). Germline assignment: CDR1 MNHEY and CDR2 SVGAGI. This CDR3 has 13 residues. V was pared by 5 bases and J by 1 base, with 9 bases between. The CDR3 is CASSVTESYEQYF. CDR3 sequence (DNA): TGTGCCAGCAGTGTGACAGAGTCCTACGAGCAGTACTTC.

This clonotype was recorded many times. The genes are TRBV12-3 or TRBV12-4 and TRBJ1-4; D is perhaps TRBD1 (5 bases). The germline V and J ends were trimmed by 5 bases and 5 bases, with 12 bases remaining between them. This CDR3 contains 14 residues. CDR3 bases: TGTGCCAGCAGTCACTCCCAGGGAAATGAAAAACTGTTTTTT. This sequence encodes CASSHSQGNEKLFF.

Points on this clonotype: Germline and junction disagree at one end, which may indicate a read error. V gene TRBV10-3 combines with J gene TRBJ1-4, with D possibly being TRBD1 (6 bases). This CDR3 is built from 15 residues. CDR1 and CDR2 (germline): ENHRY, SYGVKD. The CDR3 protein is CASSYGGGANEKLFF. In DNA form, the CDR3 reads TGTGCCAGCAGTTACGGCGGGGGCGCGAATGAAAAACTGTTTTTT.

The chain carries TRBV20-1 and TRBJ2-5; D is perhaps TRBD1 or TRBD2 (6 bases each). V shed 1 base and J shed 5 bases, with 17 bases lying between them. Germline V lookup: CDR1 DFQATT, CDR2 SNEGSKA (reference sequence). This CDR3 comprises 15 residues. CDR3 bases: TGCAGTGCTAGAGCTGGAGGGGGGAATCCGGAGACCCAGTACTTC. Encoded protein: CSARAGGGNPETQYF.

This clonotype turned up a few times. The chain carries TRBV7-6 and TRBJ1-1, with D unresolved. Trimming took off 3 bases at V and 4 bases at J, with 21 bases between the two ends. Germline assignment: CDR1 SGHVS and CDR2 FNYEAQ. The CDR3 has 17 residues. The CDR3 DNA is TGTGCCAGCAGCTTCCTTAAAGGAGGACCCCGGGGCACTGAAGCTTTCTTT. Translating gives CASSFLKGGPRGTEAFF.

This clonotype was counted at least ten times. This chain joins TRBV11-2 and TRBJ2-7; 9 nucleotides line up with TRBD1. Trimming took 5 bases from V and 4 from J; bases not matched to a gene: 15. This CDR3 contains 17 residues. Germline CDR1 and CDR2: SGHAT and FQNNGV. CDR3 loop: CASSPGTGPVLGYEQYF. The CDR3 DNA sequence: TGTGCCAGCAGCCCGGGGACAGGGCCCGTCTTGGGTTACGAGCAGTACTTC.

This clonotype was seen only once. A much larger clone lies one base from this, so it may be a read error. The chain recombines TRBV7-9 with TRBJ2-5; D unclear. The V gene's germline CDR1 is SEHNR and CDR2 FQNEAQ (reference sequence). V lost 5 bases, J lost 5 bases, and 21 bases lay in between. This CDR3 has 16 amino acids. CDR3 residues: CASSPGHRLRGETQYF. The CDR3 nucleotides are TGTGCCAGCAGCCCTGGGCACAGACTCCGAGGCGAGACCCAGTACTTC.

The V call is TRBV20-1, the J call TRBJ2-5; no reliable D call. The CDR3 extends over 12 amino acids. Trimming left V 3 bases short and J 5 bases short, with 10 bases between. Germline CDR1 reads DFQATT; CDR2 reads SNEGSKA (reference sequence). The CDR3 reads CSASKQAETQYF. The CDR3 nucleotides are TGCAGTGCTAGCAAGCAGGCCGAGACCCAGTACTTC.

With regard to this clonotype: This may arise from a read error, as a much more abundant clone is one base away. The rearrangement links TRBV20-1 to TRBJ2-5; 12 bases are a match to TRBD2. The CDR3 contains 14 residues. Germline CDR1 reads DFQATT; CDR2 reads SNEGSKA (reference sequence). Germline trimming cut 4 bases from V and 7 bases from J; bases unmatched to any gene: 7. For the CDR3, the DNA is TGCAGTGCTAAAGCTAGCGGGGGGGCAAGGACCCAGTACTTC. It encodes CSAKASGGARTQYF.

This clonotype was recorded a few times. A much larger clone is a single base away; this may be a read error. This sequence joins TRBV10-3 and TRBJ1-1, with D hard to call. Germline values: CDR1 ENHRY, CDR2 SYGVKD. This CDR3 is 13 amino acids long. This chain's CDR3 is CTISGVQNTEAFF. CDR3 nucleotides: TGTACCATCAGTGGAGTGCAGAACACTGAAGCTTTCTTT.

This clonotype was detected ten times or more. The chain uses TRBV2 and TRBJ2-7; D perhaps matches TRBD2 (5 bases). V lost 1 base and J 6 bases, leaving 13 bases between the germline ends. This CDR3 is built from 14 residues. Germline values: CDR1 SNHLY, CDR2 FYNNEI. The CDR3 spells CASSEGPGVVEQYF. DNA for the CDR3: TGTGCCAGCAGTGAAGGACCCGGGGTGGTCGAGCAGTACTTC. Filled out from reference TRBV2 and TRBJ2-7, the complete variable domain reads EPEVTQTPSHQVTQMGQEVILRCVPISNHLYFYWYRQILGQKVEFLVSFYNNEISEKSEIFDDQFSVERPDGSNFTLKIRSTKLEDSAMYFCASSEGPGVVEQYFGPGTRLTVT.